Described below is a single T cell receptor (beta chain) sequence and its context. Its antigen has not been determined. Base quality data are lacking; no much larger clone is found one base away. CDR1 and CDR2, per the germline V gene (reference sequence), are LNHDA and SQIVND. Compared with germline, V lacks 11 bases and J lacks 0 bases; bases without a gene match: 6. The CDR3 runs 15 amino acids, cysteine and phenylalanine included. CDR3 DNA only is kept here, 45 bases in frame from base 1. The source of the sample is a study of chemoradiotherapy in HPV16-positive cancers (dated 2022 in TCRdb). In terms of the full investigation: Candidate HPV-specific T-cell clones and common TCR motifs were defined through functional T-cell assays on cells from a couple of HPV16-positive patients. Whether T-cell immunity against the HPV oncoproteins E6 and E7 changes during chemoradiotherapy and whether survival is affected by this immunity were examined in the study. TCR repertoires from around 80 patients with HPV-related cancers were then used to track the candidate HPV-specific TCRs and motifs. The research as a whole found: Expansion of candidate HPV-specific clones and E7-related TCR motifs was observed in the tumor microenvironment during treatment, whereas no such expansion was observed for non-HPV-specific T cells. The functional definition of HPV-specific T cells came from only a couple of HPV16-positive patients, and the survival association was reported for HPV16-positive patients. Among HPV16-positive patients, expansion of HPV-responsive T cells during chemoradiotherapy was associated with better recurrence-free survival.

Repertoires were sampled multiple times during chemoradiotherapy, which allowed clonal expansion in the tumor microenvironment to be followed. Preparation of the library involved the immunoSEQ multiplex PCR assay. TCRdb obtained this table from immuneACCESS and retained in-frame rearrangements with V and J assigned. These tables miss some clones; where compared with another copy, unresolved V genes account for less than half of the shortfall, and the remainder is unexplained. The sample table lists 20,000 to 25,000 clones, roughly 90% of them with a count of one. Jointly, the top ten make up more than 5% of the sample.

The TCR sequence derives from a human donor with HPV-associated anogenital cancer. The sample in question was blood, obtained from a patient who underwent chemoradiotherapy. The chain employs TRBV19 and TRBJ2-3; TRBD2 matches 12 bases in the middle. The DNA sequence is as follows: TGTGCCGGCACTAGCGGGGGGCCTAGCACAGATACGCAGTATTTT. Its translation is CAGTSGGPSTDTQYF. The full variable domain, with segments outside the CDR3 supplied by the reference TRBV19 and TRBJ2-3 proteins, appears as DGGITQSPKYLFRKEGQNVTLSCEQNLNHDAMYWYRQDPGQGLRLIYYSQIVNDFQKGDIAEGYSVSREKKESFPLTVTSAQKNPTAFYLCAGTSGGPSTDTQYFGPGTRLTVL.